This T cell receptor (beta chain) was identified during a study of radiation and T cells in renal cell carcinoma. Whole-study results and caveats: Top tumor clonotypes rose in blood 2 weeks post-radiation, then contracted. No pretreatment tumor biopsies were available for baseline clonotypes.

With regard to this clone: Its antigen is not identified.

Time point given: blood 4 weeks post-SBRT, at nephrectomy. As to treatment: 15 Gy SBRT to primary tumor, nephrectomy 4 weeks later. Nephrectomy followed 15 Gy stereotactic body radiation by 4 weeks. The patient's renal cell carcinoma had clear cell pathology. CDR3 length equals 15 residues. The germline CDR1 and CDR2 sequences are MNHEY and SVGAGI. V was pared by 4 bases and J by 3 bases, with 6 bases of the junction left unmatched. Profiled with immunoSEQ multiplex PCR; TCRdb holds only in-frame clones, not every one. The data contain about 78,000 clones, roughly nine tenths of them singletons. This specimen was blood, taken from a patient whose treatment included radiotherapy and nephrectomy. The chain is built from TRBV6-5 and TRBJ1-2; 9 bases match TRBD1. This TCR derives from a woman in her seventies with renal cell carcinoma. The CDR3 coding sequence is TGTGCCAGCAGTTTAACGGGACAGGGTTACTATGGCTACACCTTC. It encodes CASSLTGQGYYGYTF.